This T cell receptor (beta chain) stems from a study of identical twins. General study results and limits: Out-of-frame alpha sequences shared by twins were enriched for low generation probability.

Comment on this clonotype: Its antigen is not identified.

From the 5' RACE reads, TCRdb called clonotypes with MiXCR, one entry per CDR3 protein. The data show around 300,000 distinct CDR3 sequences, 8% to 9% seen once. The sample also formed part of further work on yellow fever vaccine responses in identical twins. That paper adds: Reported findings indicate that twins' vaccine T cell responses seemed partially convergent, partially personalized.

Sequencing input: memory (CD45RO+) T cells sorted from blood. The clonotype originates from a woman younger than 35 in good health.

The CDR3 DNA is TGTGCCAGCAGTCGGGAGTCCCGCGCCGATACGCAGTATTTT. This gives the protein CASSRESRADTQYF. J is TRBJ2-3 and V is TRBV2; D is perhaps TRBD2 (6 bases). The CDR3 runs to 14 residues. V dropped 5 bases and J dropped 6 bases, with 15 bases sitting between them. Germline V gene data show CDR1 as SNHLY and CDR2 as FYNNEI.